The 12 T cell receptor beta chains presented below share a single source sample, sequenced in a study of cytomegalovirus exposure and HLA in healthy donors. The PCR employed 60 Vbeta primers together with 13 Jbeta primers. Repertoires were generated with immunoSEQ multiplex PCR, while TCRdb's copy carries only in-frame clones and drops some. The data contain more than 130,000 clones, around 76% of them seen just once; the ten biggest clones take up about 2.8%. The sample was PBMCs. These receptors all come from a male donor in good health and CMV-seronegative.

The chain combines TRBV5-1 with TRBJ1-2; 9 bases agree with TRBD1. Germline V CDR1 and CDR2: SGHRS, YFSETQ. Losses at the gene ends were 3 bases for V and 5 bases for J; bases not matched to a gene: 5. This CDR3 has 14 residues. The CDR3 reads CASSSGDRDYGYTF. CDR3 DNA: TGCGCCAGCAGCTCGGGGGACAGGGATTATGGCTACACCTTC.

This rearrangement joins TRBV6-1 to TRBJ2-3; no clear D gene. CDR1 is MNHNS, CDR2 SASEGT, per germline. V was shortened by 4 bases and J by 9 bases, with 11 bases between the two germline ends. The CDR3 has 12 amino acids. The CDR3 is CASSGLDGTQYF. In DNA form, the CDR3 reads TGTGCCAGCAGTGGTCTAGATGGCACGCAGTATTTT.

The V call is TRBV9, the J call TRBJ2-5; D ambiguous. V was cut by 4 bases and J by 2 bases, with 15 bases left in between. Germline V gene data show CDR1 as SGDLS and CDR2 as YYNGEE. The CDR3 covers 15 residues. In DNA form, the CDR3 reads TGTGCCAGCAGCAAAAGTCCAGTTTCGCAAGAGACCCAGTACTTC. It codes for CASSKSPVSQETQYF.

CDR3 sequence reads: CAIKDTATNEKLFF. The CDR3 DNA follows: TGTGCCATCAAGGACACAGCAACTAATGAAAAACTGTTTTTT. This rearrangement joins TRBV10-3 to TRBJ1-4; tentatively, D is TRBD1 (5 bases). Trimming removed 7 bases at V and 0 bases at J, with 9 bases between. Per the germline V gene, CDR1 is ENHRY and CDR2 is SYGVKD. This CDR3 region has 14 residues.

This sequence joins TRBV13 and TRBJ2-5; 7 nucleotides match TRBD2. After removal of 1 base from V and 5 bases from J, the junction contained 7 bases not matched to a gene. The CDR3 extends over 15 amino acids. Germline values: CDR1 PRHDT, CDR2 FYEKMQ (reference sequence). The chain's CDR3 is CASSLETPGGETQYF. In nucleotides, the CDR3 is TGTGCCAGCAGCTTAGAGACCCCCGGGGGGGAGACCCAGTACTTC.

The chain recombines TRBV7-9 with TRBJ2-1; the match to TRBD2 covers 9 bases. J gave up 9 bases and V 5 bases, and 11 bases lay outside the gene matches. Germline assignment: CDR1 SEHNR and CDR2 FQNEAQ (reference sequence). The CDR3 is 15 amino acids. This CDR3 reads CASSPISGGRGEQFF. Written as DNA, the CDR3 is TGTGCCAGCAGCCCCATCTCTGGCGGGAGGGGTGAGCAGTTCTTC.

CDR3 sequence: CASSEANPYEQYF. The CDR3 DNA reads TGTGCCAGCAGTGAGGCCAACCCCTACGAGCAGTACTTC. This rearrangement joins TRBV6-1 to TRBJ2-7; no reliable D call. Germline loops: CDR1 MNHNS, CDR2 SASEGT. The CDR3 has 13 residues. V was shortened by 3 bases and J by 2 bases, with 8 bases between the two germline ends.

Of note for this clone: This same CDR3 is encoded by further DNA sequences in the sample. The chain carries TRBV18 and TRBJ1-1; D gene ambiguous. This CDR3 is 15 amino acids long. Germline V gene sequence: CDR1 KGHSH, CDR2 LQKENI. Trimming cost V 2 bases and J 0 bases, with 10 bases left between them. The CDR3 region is CASSPYRGLNTEAFF. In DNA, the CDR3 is TGTGCCAGCTCACCATATCGGGGATTGAACACTGAAGCTTTCTTT.

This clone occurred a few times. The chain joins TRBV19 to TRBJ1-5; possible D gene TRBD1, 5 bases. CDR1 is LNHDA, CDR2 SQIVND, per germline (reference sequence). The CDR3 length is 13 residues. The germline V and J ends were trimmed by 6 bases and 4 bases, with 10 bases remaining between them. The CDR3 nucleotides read TGTGCCAGTAGCGGGGGGGGAAATCAGCCCCAGCATTTT. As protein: CASSGGGNQPQHF.

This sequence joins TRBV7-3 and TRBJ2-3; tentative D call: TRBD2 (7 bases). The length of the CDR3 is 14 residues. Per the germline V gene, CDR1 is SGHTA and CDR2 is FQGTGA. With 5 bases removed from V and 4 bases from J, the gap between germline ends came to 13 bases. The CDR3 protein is CASSGRGGADTQYF. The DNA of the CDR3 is TGTGCCAGCAGCGGAAGGGGGGGCGCAGATACGCAGTATTTT. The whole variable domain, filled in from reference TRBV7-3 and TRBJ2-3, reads GAGVSQTPSNKVTEKGKYVELRCDPISGHTALYWYRQSLGQGPEFLIYFQGTGAADDSGLPNDRFFAVRPEGSVSTLKIQRTERGDSAVYLCASSGRGGADTQYFGPGTRLTVL.

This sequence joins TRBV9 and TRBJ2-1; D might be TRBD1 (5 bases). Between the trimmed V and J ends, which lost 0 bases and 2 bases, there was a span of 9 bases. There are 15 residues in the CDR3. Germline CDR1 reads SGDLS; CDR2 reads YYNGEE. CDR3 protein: CASSVEGVPYNEQFF. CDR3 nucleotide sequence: TGTGCCAGCAGCGTAGAAGGGGTTCCCTACAATGAGCAGTTCTTC.

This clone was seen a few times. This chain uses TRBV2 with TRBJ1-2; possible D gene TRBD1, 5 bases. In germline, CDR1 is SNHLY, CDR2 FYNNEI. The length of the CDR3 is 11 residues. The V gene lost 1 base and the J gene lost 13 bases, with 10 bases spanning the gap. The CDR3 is CASSEGRAPTF. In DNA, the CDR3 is TGTGCCAGCAGTGAAGGCAGGGCGCCCACCTTC.